The rows below give T cell receptor beta chains drawn from one sample of a study of PD-L1 blockade in urothelial cancer. Only in-frame clones appear in the TCRdb table, and some are missing; sequencing was by immunoSEQ multiplex PCR. The data contain about 49,000 clones, 87% of them singletons. This sample comprised PBMCs, obtained around atezolizumab (anti-PD-L1) treatment. These TCRs come from a man between 60 and 75 years old with urothelial cancer. Each CDR3 is given with its conserved first and last residue. Each record gives: clone size, D gene, J gene, V gene, CDR3 protein, CDR3 DNA. D genes are given only for firm matches. A row's size may be missing; if present it is once, few, many or a size class.

>.|.|TRBJ2-2|TRBV4-3
CASSREYSFGAVGYTGELFF
TGCGCCAGCAGCCGAGAATATTCATTTGGGGCAGTGGGATACACCGGGGAGCTGTTTTTT
>.|TRBD2|TRBJ2-7|TRBV6-1
CASSDLFLAGHEQYF
TGTGCCAGCAGTGACCTCTTTCTAGCGGGCCACGAGCAGTACTTC
>.|TRBD1|TRBJ2-2|TRBV7-7
CASSPGTGGSNTGELFF
TGTGCTAGCAGCCCCGGGACAGGGGGCTCCAACACCGGGGAGCTGTTTTTT
>.|TRBD1|TRBJ1-5|TRBV27
CASSSGWVETGDNQPQHF
TGTGCCAGCAGTTCAGGTTGGGTCGAGACAGGGGACAATCAGCCCCAGCATTTT
>.|TRBD2|TRBJ2-3|TRBV5-1
CASSGTSGGSEDTQYF
TGCGCCAGCAGCGGGACTAGCGGGGGGTCCGAAGATACGCAGTATTTT
>once|TRBD1|TRBJ2-2|TRBV18
CASSLSTGDTNTGELFF
TGTGCCAGCTCACTATCGACAGGGGACACGAACACCGGGGAGCTGTTTTTT
>.|.|TRBJ1-6|TRBV11-2
CASSLASPEDSPLHF
TGTGCCAGCAGCCTTGCTTCCCCGGAGGATTCACCCCTCCACTTT
>.|.|TRBJ1-2|TRBV27
CASSLSGDIRVYGYTF
TGTGCCAGCAGTTTATCGGGGGACATTCGCGTCTATGGCTACACCTTC
>.|TRBD1|TRBJ1-1|TRBV7-2
CASSLPGGQGDFRTEAFF
TGTGCCAGCAGTCTCCCTGGGGGACAGGGGGATTTCAGGACTGAAGCTTTCTTT
>few|.|TRBJ2-3|TRBV5-1
CASSARRLQASTDTQYF
TGCGCCAGCAGCGCACGGAGACTACAAGCTAGCACAGATACGCAGTATTTT
>.|.|TRBJ2-7|TRBV7-2
CASSPRTLSSYEQYF
TGTGCCAGCAGCCCGAGGACATTAAGCTCCTACGAGCAGTACTTC
>.|TRBD2|TRBJ2-7|TRBV7-2
CASSTSSGGNYEQYF
TGTGCCAGCAGCACGTCTAGCGGGGGAAACTACGAGCAGTACTTC
>.|.|TRBJ1-2|TRBV30
CAWSDQGLLNYGYTF
TGTGCCTGGAGTGACCAGGGGTTGTTAAACTATGGCTACACCTTC
>few|.|TRBJ1-1|TRBV11-2
CASSLSGYTEAFF
TGTGCCAGCAGCTTATCGGGGTACACTGAAGCTTTCTTT
>.|.|TRBJ1-1|TRBV9
CASSSRTAVMNTEAFF
TGTGCCAGCAGCTCGAGGACAGCAGTGATGAACACTGAAGCTTTCTTT
>.|TRBD2|TRBJ2-1|TRBV13
CASRLGASGLSEQFF
TGTGCCAGCAGATTAGGGGCTAGCGGGTTAAGTGAGCAGTTCTTC
>.|.|TRBJ2-7|TRBV6-5
CASSYRQGYEQYF
TGTGCCAGCAGTTACAGGCAGGGCTACGAGCAGTACTTC
>.|.|TRBJ1-5|TRBV21-1
CASSKVTGGGNQPQHF
TGTGCCAGCAGCAAAGTGACAGGGGGCGGCAATCAGCCCCAGCATTTT
>.|.|TRBJ1-2|TRBV7-9
CASSYLGAPGYTF
TGTGCCAGCAGCTATTTGGGGGCTCCTGGCTACACCTTC
>.|.|TRBJ2-3|TRBV5-4
CASSLDERVSTDTQYF
TGTGCCAGCAGCTTAGACGAGCGGGTGAGCACAGATACGCAGTATTTT
>.|.|TRBJ1-2|TRBV18
CASSPDGGYGYTF
TGTGCCAGCTCACCCGACGGGGGGTATGGCTACACCTTC
>.|TRBD1|TRBJ2-2|TRBV30
CALRQGANTGELFF
TGTGCCTTAAGACAGGGGGCAAACACCGGGGAGCTGTTTTTT
>.|TRBD1|TRBJ1-2|TRBV28
CASSSVLRTGTNYGYTF
TGTGCCAGCAGTTCAGTTCTCAGGACAGGGACTAACTATGGCTACACCTTC
>.|.|TRBJ1-6|TRBV27
CASSLRDANSPLHF
TGTGCCAGCAGTTTGCGGGACGCCAATTCACCCCTCCACTTT
>.|.|TRBJ1-1|TRBV5-1
CASSGAPTYAEAFF
TGCGCCAGCAGCGGGGCCCCGACGTACGCTGAAGCTTTCTTT
>.|TRBD1|TRBJ1-5|TRBV7-2
CASSLDRGEHQPQHF
TGTGCCAGCAGCTTAGACAGGGGTGAACATCAGCCCCAGCATTTT
>few|TRBD1|TRBJ1-1|TRBV7-2
CASRDRDRENTEAFF
TGTGCCAGCAGGGACCGGGACAGGGAAAACACTGAAGCTTTCTTT
>.|.|TRBJ1-2|TRBV6-5
CASSYGWGVYGYTF
TGTGCCAGCAGTTACGGGTGGGGCGTCTATGGCTACACCTTC
>.|.|TRBJ1-5|TRBV7-2
CASSLSGISNQPQHF
TGTGCCAGCAGCTTATCGGGGATTAGCAATCAGCCCCAGCATTTT
>.|TRBD2|TRBJ2-7|TRBV7-6
CASSLVAGDAYEQYF
TGTGCCAGCAGCTTAGTAGCGGGGGACGCCTACGAGCAGTACTTC
>.|.|TRBJ2-5|TRBV7-2
CASSLVGGGAYF
.
>.|TRBD2|TRBJ2-5|TRBV7-2
CASSRSAGGWETQYF
TGTGCCAGCAGCCGTTCCGCGGGGGGGTGGGAGACCCAGTACTTC